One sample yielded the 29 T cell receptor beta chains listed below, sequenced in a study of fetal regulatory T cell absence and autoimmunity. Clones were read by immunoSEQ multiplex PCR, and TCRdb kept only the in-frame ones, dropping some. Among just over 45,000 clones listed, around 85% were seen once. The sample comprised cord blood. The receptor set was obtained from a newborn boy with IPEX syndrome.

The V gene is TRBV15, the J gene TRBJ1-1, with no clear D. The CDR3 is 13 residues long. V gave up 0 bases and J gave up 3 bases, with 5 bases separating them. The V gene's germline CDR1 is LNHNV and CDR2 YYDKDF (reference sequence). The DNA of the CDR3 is TGTGCCACCAGCAGAGATAGGGACACTGAAGCTTTCTTT. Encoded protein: CATSRDRDTEAFF.

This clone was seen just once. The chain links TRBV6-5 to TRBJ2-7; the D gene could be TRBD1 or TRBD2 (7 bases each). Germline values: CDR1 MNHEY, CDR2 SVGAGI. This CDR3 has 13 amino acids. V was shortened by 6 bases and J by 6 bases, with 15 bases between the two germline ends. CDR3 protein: CASRRQGGLEQYF. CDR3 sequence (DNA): TGTGCCAGCAGGAGACAGGGAGGGCTCGAGCAGTACTTC.

The CDR3 bases are TGCGCCAGCAGAGATGGGGTAGCCAAAAACATTCAGTACTTC. This encodes CASRDGVAKNIQYF. The chain employs TRBV5-1 and TRBJ2-4; D uncertain. The germline CDR1 and CDR2 sequences are SGHRS and YFSETQ. The CDR3 extends over 14 amino acids. The V and J ends lost 5 bases and 0 bases respectively, with 9 bases between them.

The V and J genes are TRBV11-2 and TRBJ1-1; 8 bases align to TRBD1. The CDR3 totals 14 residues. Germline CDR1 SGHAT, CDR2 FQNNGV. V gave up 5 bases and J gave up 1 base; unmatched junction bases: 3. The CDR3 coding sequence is TGTGCCAGCAGCCCCGGGACAGGGAACACTGAAGCTTTCTTT. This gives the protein CASSPGTGNTEAFF.

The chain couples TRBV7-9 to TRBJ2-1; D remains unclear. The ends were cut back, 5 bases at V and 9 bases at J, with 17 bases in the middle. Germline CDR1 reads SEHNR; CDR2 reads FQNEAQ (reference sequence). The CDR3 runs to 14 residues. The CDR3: CASSQFGHRSEQFF. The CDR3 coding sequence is TGTGCCAGCAGCCAGTTCGGCCATCGCAGTGAGCAGTTCTTC.

CDR3 protein: CASSEAGVTYEQYF. CDR3 DNA sequence: TGTGCCAGCAGTGAAGCGGGAGTCACCTACGAGCAGTACTTC. The chain recombines TRBV2 with TRBJ2-7, with a tentative D call TRBD2 (5 bases). Germline CDR1 SNHLY, CDR2 FYNNEI. Trimming stripped 0 bases from V and 2 bases from J, with 8 bases between. The CDR3 has 14 residues.

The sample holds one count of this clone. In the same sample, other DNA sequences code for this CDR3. The CDR3 region is CASSYGGPYEQYF. In nucleotides, the CDR3 is TGTGCCAGCAGTTACGGGGGGCCCTACGAGCAGTACTTC. The chain is built from TRBV6-5 and TRBJ2-7, with D perhaps matching TRBD1 or TRBD2 (6 bases each). CDR1 and CDR2 (germline): MNHEY, SVGAGI. The germline V and J ends were trimmed by 2 bases and 2 bases, with 7 bases remaining between them. This CDR3 spans 13 amino acids.

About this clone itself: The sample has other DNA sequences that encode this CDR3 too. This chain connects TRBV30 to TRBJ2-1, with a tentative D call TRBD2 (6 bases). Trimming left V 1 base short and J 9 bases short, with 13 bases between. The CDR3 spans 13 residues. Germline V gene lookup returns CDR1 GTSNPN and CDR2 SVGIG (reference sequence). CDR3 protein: CAWSGWGLREQFF. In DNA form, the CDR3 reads TGTGCCTGGAGTGGGTGGGGACTCCGTGAGCAGTTCTTC.

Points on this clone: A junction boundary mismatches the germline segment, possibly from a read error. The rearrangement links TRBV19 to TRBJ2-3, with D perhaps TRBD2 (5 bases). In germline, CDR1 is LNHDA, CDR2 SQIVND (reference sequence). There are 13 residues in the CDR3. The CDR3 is CASRIGLTDTQYF. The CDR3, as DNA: TGTGCCAGTAGGATAGGACTCACAGATACGCAGTATTTT.

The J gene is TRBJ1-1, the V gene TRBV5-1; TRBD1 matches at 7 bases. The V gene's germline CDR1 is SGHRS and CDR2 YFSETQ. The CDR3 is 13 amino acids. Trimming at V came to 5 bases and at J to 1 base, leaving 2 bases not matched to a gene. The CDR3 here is CASRAGGNTEAFF. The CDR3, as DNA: TGCGCCAGCAGGGCAGGGGGGAACACTGAAGCTTTCTTT.

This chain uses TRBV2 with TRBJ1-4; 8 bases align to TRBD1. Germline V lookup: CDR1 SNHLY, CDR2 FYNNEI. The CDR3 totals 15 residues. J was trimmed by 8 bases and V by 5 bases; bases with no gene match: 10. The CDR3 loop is CASSLLTGEGEKLFF. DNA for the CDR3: TGTGCCAGCAGTCTTTTGACAGGGGAGGGGGAAAAACTGTTTTTT.

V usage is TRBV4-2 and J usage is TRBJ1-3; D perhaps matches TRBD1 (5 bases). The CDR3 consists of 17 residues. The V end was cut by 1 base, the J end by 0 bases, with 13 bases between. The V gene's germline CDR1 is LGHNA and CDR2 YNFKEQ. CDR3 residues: CASSQASGFNSGNTIYF. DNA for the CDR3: TGTGCCAGCAGCCAAGCTTCAGGGTTCAACTCTGGAAACACCATATATTTT.

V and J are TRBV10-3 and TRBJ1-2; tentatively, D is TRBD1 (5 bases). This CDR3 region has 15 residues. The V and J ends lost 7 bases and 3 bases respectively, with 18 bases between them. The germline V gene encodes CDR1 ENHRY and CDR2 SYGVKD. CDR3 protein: CAIKSGAGMYYGYTF. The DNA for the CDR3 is TGTGCCATCAAAAGTGGGGCAGGGATGTACTATGGCTACACCTTC.

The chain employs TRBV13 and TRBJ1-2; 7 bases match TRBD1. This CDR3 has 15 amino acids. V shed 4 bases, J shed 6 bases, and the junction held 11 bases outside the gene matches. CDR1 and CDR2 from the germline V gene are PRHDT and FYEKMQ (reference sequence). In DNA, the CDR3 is TGTGCCAGCAGCTCCTCCGGGACAGTAATCGATGGCTACACCTTC. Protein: CASSSSGTVIDGYTF.

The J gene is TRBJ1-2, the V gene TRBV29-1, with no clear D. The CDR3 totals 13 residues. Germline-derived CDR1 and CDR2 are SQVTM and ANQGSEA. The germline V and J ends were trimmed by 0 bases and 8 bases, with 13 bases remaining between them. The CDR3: CSVEEGRSEGYTF. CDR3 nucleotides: TGCAGCGTTGAAGAGGGCAGGAGCGAAGGCTACACCTTC.

The CDR3 DNA sequence: TGTGCCATCAGTGAGCGCAGCGGGGGGGCGACAGATACGCAGTATTTT. It specifies CAISERSGGATDTQYF. The V call is TRBV10-3, the J call TRBJ2-3, with TRBD2 matching 10 bases. After removal of 2 bases from V and 3 bases from J, the junction contained 5 bases not matched to a gene. The CDR3 sequence is 16 residues long. Germline CDR1 reads ENHRY; CDR2 reads SYGVKD.

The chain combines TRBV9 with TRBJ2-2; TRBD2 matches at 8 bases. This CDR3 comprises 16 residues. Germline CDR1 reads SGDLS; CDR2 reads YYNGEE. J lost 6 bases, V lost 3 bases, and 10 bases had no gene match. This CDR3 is CASSAGLALRAGELFF. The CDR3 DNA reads TGTGCCAGCAGCGCCGGACTAGCCCTCAGGGCCGGGGAGCTGTTTTTT.

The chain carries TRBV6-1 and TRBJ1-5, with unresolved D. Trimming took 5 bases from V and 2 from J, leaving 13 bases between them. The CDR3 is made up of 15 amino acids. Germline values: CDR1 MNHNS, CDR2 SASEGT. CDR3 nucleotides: TGTGCCAGCAGTCCCGGGAGGGTTGGCAATCAGCCCCAGCATTTT. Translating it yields CASSPGRVGNQPQHF.

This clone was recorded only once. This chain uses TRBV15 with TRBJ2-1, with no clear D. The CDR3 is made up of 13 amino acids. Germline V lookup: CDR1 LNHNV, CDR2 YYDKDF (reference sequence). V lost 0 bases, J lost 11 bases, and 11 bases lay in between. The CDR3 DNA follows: TGTGCCACCAGCAGAGACACGCTACCGAAGCAGTTCTTC. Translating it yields CATSRDTLPKQFF.

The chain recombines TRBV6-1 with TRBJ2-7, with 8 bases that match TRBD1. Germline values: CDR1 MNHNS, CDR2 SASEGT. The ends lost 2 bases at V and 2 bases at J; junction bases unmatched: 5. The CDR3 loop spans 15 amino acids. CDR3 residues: CASSEIWTGTYEQYF. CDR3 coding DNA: TGTGCCAGCAGTGAAATCTGGACAGGGACCTACGAGCAGTACTTC.

CDR3 amino acids: CASSNPRGLRQPQHF. In DNA, the CDR3 is TGTGCCAGTAGTAACCCCAGGGGCCTCAGGCAGCCCCAGCATTTT. The chain has TRBV19 and TRBJ1-5; D may be TRBD1 (6 bases). V lost 4 bases to trimming and J lost 7 bases, with 17 bases between them. Germline-derived CDR1 and CDR2 are LNHDA and SQIVND (reference sequence). The CDR3 is 15 residues long. The whole variable domain, remainder taken from reference TRBV19 and TRBJ1-5, is DGGITQSPKYLFRKEGQNVTLSCEQNLNHDAMYWYRQDPGQGLRLIYYSQIVNDFQKGDIAEGYSVSREKKESFPLTVTSAQKNPTAFYLCASSNPRGLRQPQHFGDGTRLSIL.

In DNA, the CDR3 is TGTGCCAGCAGTGTTGGGGGACAGGACACAGATACGCAGTATTTT. Translating it yields CASSVGGQDTDTQYF. V and J are TRBV2 and TRBJ2-3, with 8 bases fitting TRBD1. The CDR3 spans 15 residues. The germline V gene has CDR1 SNHLY and CDR2 FYNNEI. The J segment lost 2 bases and the V segment lost 4 bases, leaving 5 bases of the junction unmatched.

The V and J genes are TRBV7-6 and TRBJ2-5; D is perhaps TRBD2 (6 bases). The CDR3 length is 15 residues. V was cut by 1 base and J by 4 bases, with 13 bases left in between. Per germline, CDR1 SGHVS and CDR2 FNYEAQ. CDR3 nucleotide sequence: TGTGCCAGCAGCTTAGGGGGGGAGGAGGGAGAGACCCAGTACTTC. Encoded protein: CASSLGGEEGETQYF.

The chain's CDR3 is CASSVPGAQGGDPYNEQFF. The DNA of the CDR3 is TGTGCCAGCAGTGTCCCAGGCGCCCAGGGGGGAGACCCATACAATGAGCAGTTCTTC. The chain has TRBV2 and TRBJ2-1, with D maybe TRBD1 (7 bases). The CDR3 has 19 amino acids. The germline V and J ends were trimmed by 4 bases and 4 bases, with 26 bases remaining between them. From germline, CDR1 is SNHLY and CDR2 FYNNEI.

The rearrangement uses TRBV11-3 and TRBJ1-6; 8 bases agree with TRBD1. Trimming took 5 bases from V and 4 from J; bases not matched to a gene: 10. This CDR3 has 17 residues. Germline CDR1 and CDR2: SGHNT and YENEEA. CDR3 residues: CASSDPPDRGYNSPLHF. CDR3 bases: TGTGCCAGCAGCGACCCGCCTGACAGGGGATATAATTCACCCCTCCACTTT.

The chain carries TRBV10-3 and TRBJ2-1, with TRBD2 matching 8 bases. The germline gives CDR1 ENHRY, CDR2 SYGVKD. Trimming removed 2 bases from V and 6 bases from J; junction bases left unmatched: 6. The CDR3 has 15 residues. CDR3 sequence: CAISEKTSDINEQFF. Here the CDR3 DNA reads TGTGCCATCAGTGAGAAGACTAGCGATATCAATGAGCAGTTCTTC.

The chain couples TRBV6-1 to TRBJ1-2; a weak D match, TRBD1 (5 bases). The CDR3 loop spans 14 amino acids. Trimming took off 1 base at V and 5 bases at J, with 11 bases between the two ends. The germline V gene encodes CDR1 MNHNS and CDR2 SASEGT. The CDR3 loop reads CASSEVRGGYGYTF. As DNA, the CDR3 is TGTGCCAGCAGTGAAGTTAGGGGCGGGTATGGCTACACCTTC.

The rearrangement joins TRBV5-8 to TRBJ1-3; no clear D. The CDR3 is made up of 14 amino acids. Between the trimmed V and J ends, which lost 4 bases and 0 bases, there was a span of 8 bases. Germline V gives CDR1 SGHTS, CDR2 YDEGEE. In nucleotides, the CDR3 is TGTGCCAGCAGCGGGAAGGCCTCTGGAAACACCATATATTTT. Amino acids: CASSGKASGNTIYF.

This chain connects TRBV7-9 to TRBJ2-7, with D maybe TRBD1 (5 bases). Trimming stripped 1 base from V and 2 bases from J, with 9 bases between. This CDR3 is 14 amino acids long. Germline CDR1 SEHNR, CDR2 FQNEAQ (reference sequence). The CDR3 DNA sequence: TGTGCCAGCAGCTTAGGGACAAAAACCTACGAGCAGTACTTC. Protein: CASSLGTKTYEQYF.